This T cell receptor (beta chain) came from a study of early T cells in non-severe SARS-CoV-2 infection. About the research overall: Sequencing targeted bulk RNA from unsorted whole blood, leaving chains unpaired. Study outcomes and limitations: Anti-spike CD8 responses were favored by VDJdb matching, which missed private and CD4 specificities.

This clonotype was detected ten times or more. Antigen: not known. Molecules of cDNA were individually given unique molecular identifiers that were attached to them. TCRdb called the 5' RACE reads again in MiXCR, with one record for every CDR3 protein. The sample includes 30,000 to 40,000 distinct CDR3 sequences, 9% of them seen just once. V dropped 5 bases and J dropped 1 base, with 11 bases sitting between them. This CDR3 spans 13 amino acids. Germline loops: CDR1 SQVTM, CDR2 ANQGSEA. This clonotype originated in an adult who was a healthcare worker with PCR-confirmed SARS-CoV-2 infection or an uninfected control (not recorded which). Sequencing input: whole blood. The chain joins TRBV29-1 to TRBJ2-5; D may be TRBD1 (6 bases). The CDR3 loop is CSVSNRVQETQYF. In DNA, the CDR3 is TGCAGCGTTTCCAACAGGGTCCAAGAGACCCAGTACTTC.